This T cell receptor beta chain was recorded in a study of T cells after yellow fever vaccination. General study results and limits: Of the clonotypes, a small share occurred in both CD4 and CD8 compartments.

There are many counts of this clonotype. TCRdb analysed the 5' RACE reads with MiXCR anew, one entry per CDR3 protein. This table holds 55,000 or so distinct CDR3 sequences, approximately 6.6% found once. V gave up 4 bases and J gave up 5 bases; unmatched junction bases: 8. Germline loops: CDR1 SGHDT, CDR2 YYEEEE. The CDR3 totals 14 residues. The source of this sequence is a man younger than 35 who received the YFV17D yellow fever vaccine. The source material was CD8+ T cells not binding an NS4B(214-222) dextramer, sorted from PBMCs, sampled roughly 45 days after the first yellow fever vaccination. V gene TRBV5-6 combines with J gene TRBJ2-5, with 7 bases aligning to TRBD1. The CDR3 coding sequence is TGTGCCAGCAGCGAACAGGGGATTGTGGAGACCCAGTACTTC. It specifies CASSEQGIVETQYF.